This T cell receptor beta chain was obtained from a study of blood T cell repertoires in COVID-19. On the study more broadly: Both acute and convalescent COVID-19 samples were obtained from the United States, Italy and Spain.

Repertoires were generated with immunoSEQ multiplex PCR, while TCRdb's copy carries only in-frame clones and drops some. Among around 500,000 clones listed, 88% were seen once. This study enrolled people aged 18 to 89 from 20 to 25 US geographic areas. The study assigned cohorts using participant-reported clinical history. The clonotype was recovered from a woman in her 40s who had recovered from COVID-19. The sample was PBMCs or T cells enriched from blood (not recorded which).

CDR3 in amino acids: CAWSQSGDTEAFF. The CDR3 nucleotides read TGTGCCTGGAGTCAGAGCGGAGACACTGAAGCTTTCTTT. This chain joins TRBV30 and TRBJ1-1; D unresolved. The CDR3 totals 13 residues. V was trimmed by 2 bases and J by 3 bases, leaving 10 bases between them. Germline V gene lookup returns CDR1 GTSNPN and CDR2 SVGIG (reference sequence).